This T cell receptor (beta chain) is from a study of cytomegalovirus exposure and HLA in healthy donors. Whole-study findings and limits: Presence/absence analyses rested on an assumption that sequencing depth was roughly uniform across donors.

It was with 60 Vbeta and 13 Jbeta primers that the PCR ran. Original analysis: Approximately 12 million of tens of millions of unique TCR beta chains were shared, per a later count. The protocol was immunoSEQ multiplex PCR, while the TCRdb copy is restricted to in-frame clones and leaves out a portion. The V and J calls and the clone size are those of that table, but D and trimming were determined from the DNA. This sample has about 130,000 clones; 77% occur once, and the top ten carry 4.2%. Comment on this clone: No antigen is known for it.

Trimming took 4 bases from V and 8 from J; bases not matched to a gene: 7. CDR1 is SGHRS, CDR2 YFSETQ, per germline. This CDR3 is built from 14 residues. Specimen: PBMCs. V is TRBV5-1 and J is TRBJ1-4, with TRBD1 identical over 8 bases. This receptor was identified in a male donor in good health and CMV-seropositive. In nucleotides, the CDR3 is TGCGCCAGCAGCCATGGACAGGGCGAGGAAAAACTGTTTTTT. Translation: CASSHGQGEEKLFF.